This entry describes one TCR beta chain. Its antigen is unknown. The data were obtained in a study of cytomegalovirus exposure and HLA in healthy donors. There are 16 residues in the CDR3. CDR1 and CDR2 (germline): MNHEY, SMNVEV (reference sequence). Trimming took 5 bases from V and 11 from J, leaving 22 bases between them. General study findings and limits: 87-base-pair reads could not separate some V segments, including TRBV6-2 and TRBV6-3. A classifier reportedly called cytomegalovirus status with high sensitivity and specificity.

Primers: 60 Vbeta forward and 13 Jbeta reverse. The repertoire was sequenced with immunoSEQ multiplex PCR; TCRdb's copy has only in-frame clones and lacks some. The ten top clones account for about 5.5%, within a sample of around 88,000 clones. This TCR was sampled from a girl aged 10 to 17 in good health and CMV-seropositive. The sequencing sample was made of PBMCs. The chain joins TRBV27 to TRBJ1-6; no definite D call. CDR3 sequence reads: CASSPSPTEGMAPLHF. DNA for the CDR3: TGTGCCAGCAGTCCCTCCCCCACAGAGGGCATGGCACCCCTCCACTTT.